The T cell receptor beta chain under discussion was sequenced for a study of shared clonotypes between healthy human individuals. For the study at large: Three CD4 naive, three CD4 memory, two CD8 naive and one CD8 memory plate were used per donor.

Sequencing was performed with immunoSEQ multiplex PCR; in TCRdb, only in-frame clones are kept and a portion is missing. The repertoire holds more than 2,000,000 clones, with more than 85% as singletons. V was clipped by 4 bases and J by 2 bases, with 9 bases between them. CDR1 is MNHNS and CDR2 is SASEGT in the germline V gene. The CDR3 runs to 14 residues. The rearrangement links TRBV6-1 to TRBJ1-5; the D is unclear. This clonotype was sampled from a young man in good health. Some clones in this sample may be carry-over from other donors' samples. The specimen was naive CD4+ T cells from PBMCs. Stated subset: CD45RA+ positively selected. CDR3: CASSASLGNQPQHF. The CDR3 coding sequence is TGTGCCAGCAGTGCCAGCTTGGGCAATCAGCCCCAGCATTTT.